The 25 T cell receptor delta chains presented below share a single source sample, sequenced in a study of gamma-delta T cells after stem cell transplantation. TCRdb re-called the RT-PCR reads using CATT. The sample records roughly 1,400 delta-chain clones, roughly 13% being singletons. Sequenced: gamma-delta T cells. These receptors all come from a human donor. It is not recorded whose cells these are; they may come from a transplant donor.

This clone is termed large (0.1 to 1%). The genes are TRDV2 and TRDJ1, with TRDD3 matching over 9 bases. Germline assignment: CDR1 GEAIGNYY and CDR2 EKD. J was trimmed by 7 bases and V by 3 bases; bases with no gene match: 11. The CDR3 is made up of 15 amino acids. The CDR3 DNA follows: TGTGCCTGTGACCCGATACTGGGGGACCGCCTTAAACTCATCTTT. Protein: CACDPILGDRLKLIF.

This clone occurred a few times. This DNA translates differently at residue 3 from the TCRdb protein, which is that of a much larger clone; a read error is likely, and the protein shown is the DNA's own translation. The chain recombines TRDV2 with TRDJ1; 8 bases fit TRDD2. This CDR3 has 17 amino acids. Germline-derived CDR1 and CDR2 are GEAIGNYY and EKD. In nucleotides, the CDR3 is TGTGCCCGTGACTTCCTACGAGTTGGGGTCGACACCGATAAACTCATCTTT. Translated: CARDFLRVGVDTDKLIF.

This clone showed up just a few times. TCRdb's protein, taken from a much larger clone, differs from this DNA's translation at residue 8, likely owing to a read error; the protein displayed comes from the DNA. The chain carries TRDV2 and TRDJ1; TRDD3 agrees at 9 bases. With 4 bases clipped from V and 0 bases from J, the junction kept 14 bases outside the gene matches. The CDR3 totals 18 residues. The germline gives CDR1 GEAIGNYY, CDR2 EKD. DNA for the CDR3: TGTGCCTGTGATTCCATAACCGCTGGGGGATCCTACACCGATAAACTCATCTTT. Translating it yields CACDSITAGGSYTDKLIF.

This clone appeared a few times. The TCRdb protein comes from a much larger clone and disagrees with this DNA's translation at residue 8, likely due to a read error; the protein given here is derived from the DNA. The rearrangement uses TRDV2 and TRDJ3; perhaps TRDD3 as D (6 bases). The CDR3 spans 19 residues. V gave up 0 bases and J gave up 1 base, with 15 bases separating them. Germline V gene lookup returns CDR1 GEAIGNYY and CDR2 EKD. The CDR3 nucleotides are TGTGCCTGTGACACCGGGGGACGCACCTCGTCCTGGGACACCCGACAGATGTTTTTC. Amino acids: CACDTGGRTSSWDTRQMFF.

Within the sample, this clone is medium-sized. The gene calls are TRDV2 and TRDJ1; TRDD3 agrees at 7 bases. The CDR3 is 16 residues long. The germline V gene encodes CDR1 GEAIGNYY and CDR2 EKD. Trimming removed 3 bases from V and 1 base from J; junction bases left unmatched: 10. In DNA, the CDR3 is TGTGCCTGTGACCCGTTAAACTGGGGCCCCACCGATAAACTCATCTTT. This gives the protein CACDPLNWGPTDKLIF.

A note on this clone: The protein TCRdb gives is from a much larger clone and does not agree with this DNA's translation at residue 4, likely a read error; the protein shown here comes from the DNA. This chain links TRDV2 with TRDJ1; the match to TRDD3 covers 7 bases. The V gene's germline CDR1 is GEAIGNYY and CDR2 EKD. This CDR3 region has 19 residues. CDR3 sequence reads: CACGTGELGPRRDTDKLIF. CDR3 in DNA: TGTGCCTGTGGCACCGGGGAACTGGGGCCCCGGCGGGACACCGATAAACTCATCTTT.

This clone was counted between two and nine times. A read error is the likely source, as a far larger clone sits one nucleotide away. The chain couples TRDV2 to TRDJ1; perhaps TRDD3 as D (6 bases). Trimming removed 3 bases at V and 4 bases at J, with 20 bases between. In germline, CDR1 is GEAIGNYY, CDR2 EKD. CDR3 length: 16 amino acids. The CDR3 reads CACDAVGGTLGDKLIF. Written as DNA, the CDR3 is TGTGCCTGTGACGCCGTGGGGGGGACCTTGGGCGATAAACTCATCTTT.

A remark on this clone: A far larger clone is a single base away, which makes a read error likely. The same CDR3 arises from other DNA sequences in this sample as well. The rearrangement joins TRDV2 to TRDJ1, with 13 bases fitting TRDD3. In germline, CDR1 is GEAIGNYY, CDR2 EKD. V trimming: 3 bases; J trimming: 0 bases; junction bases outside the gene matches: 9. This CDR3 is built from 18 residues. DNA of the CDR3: TGTGCCTGTGACCCACTGGGGGATACGCGATCGTACACCGATAAACTCATCTTT. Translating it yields CACDPLGDTRSYTDKLIF.

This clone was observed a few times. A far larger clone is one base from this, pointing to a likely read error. CDR3 amino acids: CACGTIRTGGPSSWDTRQMFF. The CDR3 DNA is TGTGCCTGTGGCACCATCCGTACTGGGGGTCCGAGCTCCTGGGACACCCGACAGATGTTTTTC. This rearrangement joins TRDV2 to TRDJ3; TRDD3 agrees at 8 bases. Germline V gene data show CDR1 as GEAIGNYY and CDR2 as EKD. The CDR3 totals 21 residues.

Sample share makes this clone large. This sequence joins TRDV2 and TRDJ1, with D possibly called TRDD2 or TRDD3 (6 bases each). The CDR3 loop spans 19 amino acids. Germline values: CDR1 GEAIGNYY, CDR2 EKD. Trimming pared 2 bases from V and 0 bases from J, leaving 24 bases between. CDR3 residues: CACDSLPSPDWEYTDKLIF. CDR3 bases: TGTGCCTGTGACAGCCTTCCGAGCCCTGACTGGGAGTACACCGATAAACTCATCTTT.

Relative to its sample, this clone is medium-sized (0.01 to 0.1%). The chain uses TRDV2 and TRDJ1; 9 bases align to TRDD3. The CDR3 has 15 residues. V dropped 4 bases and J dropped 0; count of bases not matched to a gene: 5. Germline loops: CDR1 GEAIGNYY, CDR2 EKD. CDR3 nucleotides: TGTGCCTGTGAGAAACTGGGGGAAGACACCGATAAACTCATCTTT. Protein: CACEKLGEDTDKLIF.

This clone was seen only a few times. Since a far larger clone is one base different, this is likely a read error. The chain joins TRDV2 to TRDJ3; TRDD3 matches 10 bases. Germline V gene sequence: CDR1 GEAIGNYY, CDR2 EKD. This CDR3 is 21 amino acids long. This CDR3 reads CACDTAGSYWGMSCDTRQMFF. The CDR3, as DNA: TGTGCCTGTGACACCGCGGGATCCTACTGGGGGATGTCCTGTGACACCCGACAGATGTTTTTC.

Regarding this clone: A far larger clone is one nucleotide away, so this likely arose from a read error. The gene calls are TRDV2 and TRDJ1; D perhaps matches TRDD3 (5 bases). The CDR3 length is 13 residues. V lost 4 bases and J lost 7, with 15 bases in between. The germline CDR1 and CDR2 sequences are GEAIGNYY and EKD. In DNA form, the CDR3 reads TGTGCCTGTGATAATCTTGGGGCTACTAAACTCATCTTT. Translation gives CACDNLGATKLIF.

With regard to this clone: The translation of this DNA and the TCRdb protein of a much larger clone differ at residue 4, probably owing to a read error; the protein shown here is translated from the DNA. DNA for the CDR3: TGTGCCTGTAACAGGCTTGCCCCGCCTGCACTGGGGGATACCGATAAACTCATCTTT. Translation gives CACNRLAPPALGDTDKLIF. The chain couples TRDV2 to TRDJ1; 10 bases line up with TRDD3. Germline V CDR1 and CDR2: GEAIGNYY, EKD. With V trimmed by 6 bases and J by 2 bases, 20 bases remained unmatched. There are 19 residues in the CDR3.

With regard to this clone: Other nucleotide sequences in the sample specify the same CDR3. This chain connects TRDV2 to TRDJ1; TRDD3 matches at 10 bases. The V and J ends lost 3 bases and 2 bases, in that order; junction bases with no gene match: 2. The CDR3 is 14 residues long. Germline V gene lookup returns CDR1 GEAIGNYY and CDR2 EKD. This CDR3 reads CACDPLGDTDKLIF. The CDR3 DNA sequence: TGTGCCTGTGACCCACTGGGGGATACCGATAAACTCATCTTT.

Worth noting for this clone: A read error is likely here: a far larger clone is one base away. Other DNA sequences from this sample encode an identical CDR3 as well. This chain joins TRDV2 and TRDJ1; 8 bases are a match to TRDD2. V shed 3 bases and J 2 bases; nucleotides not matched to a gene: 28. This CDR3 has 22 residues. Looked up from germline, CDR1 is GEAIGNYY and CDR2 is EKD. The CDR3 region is CACDYLKGLPTLGDTPTDKLIF. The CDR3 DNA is TGTGCCTGTGACTATCTCAAGGGTCTTCCTACGTTGGGTGATACGCCGACCGATAAACTCATCTTT.

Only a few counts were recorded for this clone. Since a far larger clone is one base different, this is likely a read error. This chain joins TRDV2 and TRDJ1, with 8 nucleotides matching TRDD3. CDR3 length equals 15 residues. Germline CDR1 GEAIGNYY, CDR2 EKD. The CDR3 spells CARDTLGAPTDKLIF. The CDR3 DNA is TGTGCCCGTGACACACTGGGGGCCCCTACCGATAAACTCATCTTT.

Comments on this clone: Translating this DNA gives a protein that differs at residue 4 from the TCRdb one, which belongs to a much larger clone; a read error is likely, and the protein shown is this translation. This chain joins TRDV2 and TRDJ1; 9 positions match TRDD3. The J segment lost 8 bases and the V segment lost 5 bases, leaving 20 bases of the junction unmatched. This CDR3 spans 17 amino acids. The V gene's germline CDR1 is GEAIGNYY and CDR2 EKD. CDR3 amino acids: CACAQLGEPKRAQKLIF. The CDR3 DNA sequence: TGTGCCTGTGCACAACTGGGGGAACCGAAAAGGGCCCAAAAACTCATCTTT.

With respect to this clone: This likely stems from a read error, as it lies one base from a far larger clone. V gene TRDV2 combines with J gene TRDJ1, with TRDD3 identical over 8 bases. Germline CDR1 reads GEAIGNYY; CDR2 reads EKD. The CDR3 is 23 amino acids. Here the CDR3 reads CACDTVPASSYWGLLNNTDNLIF. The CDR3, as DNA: TGTGCCTGTGACACCGTCCCTGCCTCTTCGTACTGGGGGCTCCTCAACAACACCGATAACCTCATCTTT.

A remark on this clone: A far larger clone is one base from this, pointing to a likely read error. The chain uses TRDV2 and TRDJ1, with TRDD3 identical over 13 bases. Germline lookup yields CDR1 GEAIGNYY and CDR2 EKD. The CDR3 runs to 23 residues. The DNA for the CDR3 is TGTGCCTGTGACACCCTCGGGCCCCCCTTACTGGGGGATACGCTTCAGTACACCGATAAACTCACCTTT. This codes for CACDTLGPPLLGDTLQYTDKLTF.

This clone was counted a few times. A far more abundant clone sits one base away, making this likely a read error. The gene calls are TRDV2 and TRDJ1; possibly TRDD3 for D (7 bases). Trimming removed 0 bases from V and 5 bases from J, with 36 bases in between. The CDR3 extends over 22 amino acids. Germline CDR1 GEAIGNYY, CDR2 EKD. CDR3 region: CACDTVSYSGFGTGVYWDKLIF. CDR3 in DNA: TGTGCCTGTGACACCGTCTCCTACAGTGGTTTCGGTACTGGGGTATACTGGGATAAACTCATCTTT.

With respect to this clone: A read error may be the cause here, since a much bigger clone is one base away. CDR3 nucleotide sequence: TGTTCCTGTGACCCGCTCGGGGACGGAGGGGGATACCTGAGGGGGTACACCGATAAACTCATCTTT. As protein: CSCDPLGDGGGYLRGYTDKLIF. The rearrangement joins TRDV2 to TRDJ1; 9 positions agree with TRDD3. The CDR3 contains 22 residues. From germline, CDR1 is GEAIGNYY and CDR2 EKD.

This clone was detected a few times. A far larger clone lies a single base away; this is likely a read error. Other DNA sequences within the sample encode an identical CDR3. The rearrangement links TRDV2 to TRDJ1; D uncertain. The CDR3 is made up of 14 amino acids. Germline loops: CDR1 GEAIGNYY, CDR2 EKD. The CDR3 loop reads CACDTVGKTDKLIF. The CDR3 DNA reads TGTGCCTGTGACACCGTTGGGAAGACCGATAAACTAATCTTT.

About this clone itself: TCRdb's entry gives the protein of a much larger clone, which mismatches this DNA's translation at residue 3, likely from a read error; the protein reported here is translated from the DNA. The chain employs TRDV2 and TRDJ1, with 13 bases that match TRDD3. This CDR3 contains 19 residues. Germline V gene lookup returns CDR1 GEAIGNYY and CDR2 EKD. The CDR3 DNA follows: TGTGCCTTTGACTCCGTACTGGGGGATACGCTGGTTACCACCGATAAACTCATCTTT. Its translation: CAFDSVLGDTLVTTDKLIF.

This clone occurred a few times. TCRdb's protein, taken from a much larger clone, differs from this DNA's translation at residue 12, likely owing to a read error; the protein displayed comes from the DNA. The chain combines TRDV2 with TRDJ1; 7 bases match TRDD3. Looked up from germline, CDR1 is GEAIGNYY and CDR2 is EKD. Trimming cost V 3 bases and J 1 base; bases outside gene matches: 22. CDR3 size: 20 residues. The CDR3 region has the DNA TGTGCCTGTGACTTGATGTCGGCGGGGCTGGGGGGTACATCCACCGATAAACTCATCTTT. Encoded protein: CACDLMSAGLGGTSTDKLIF.